These 21 T cell receptor beta chains were sequenced from one sample in a study of blood T cell repertoires in COVID-19. Clones were read by immunoSEQ multiplex PCR, and TCRdb kept only the in-frame ones, dropping some. The sample records just under 80,000 clones, approximately 80% being singletons. The specimen was peripheral blood. These receptors originate from an older woman with acute or convalescent COVID-19.

This clone was seen a single time. The V call is TRBV19, the J call TRBJ1-1, with 7 bases lining up with TRBD1. The CDR3 covers 16 residues. V was clipped by 1 base and J by 0 bases; unmatched bases: 5. Germline V gene data show CDR1 as LNHDA and CDR2 as SQIVND (reference sequence). The CDR3 sequence is CASSIGRGQVNTEAFF. CDR3 coding DNA: TGTGCCAGTAGTATAGGAAGGGGGCAGGTGAACACTGAAGCTTTCTTT.

This rearrangement joins TRBV10-2 to TRBJ2-7; weak D call: TRBD2 (6 bases). The length of the CDR3 is 13 residues. CDR1 and CDR2 from the germline V gene are WSHSY and SAAADI. Trimming took off 6 bases at V and 4 bases at J, with 13 bases between the two ends. As DNA, the CDR3 is TGCGCCAGCAGGGACCAAGGACTATACGAGCAGTACTTC. This translates into CASRDQGLYEQYF.

The V and J genes are TRBV7-9 and TRBJ2-1; 7 bases align to TRBD1. CDR1 and CDR2 from the germline V gene are SEHNR and FQNEAQ (reference sequence). CDR3 length: 17 residues. V was clipped by 4 bases and J by 3 bases; unmatched bases: 12. The CDR3 here is CASSSKRSQGNYNEQFF. The DNA for the CDR3 is TGTGCCAGCAGCTCCAAAAGGTCACAGGGGAACTACAATGAGCAGTTCTTC.

This clone was detected only a few times. The rearrangement joins TRBV6-5 to TRBJ2-6; the match to TRBD2 covers 10 bases. This CDR3 contains 14 residues. With V trimmed by 2 bases and J by 15 bases, 7 bases remained unmatched. Looked up from germline, CDR1 is MNHEY and CDR2 is SVGAGI. CDR3 bases: TGTGCCAGCAGTTACAGGCTAGCGGGAGCCGGCCTGACTTTC. As protein: CASSYRLAGAGLTF.

This clone showed up just once. The V and J genes are TRBV5-5 and TRBJ2-1; D is perhaps TRBD1 (6 bases). Germline CDR1 reads SGHKS; CDR2 reads YYEKEE (reference sequence). V was trimmed by 0 bases and J by 6 bases, leaving 10 bases between them. The CDR3 is 14 residues long. Written as DNA, the CDR3 is TGTGCCAGCAGCTTGGTGGCAGGGGTCAATGAGCAGTTCTTC. It encodes CASSLVAGVNEQFF.

The chain couples TRBV27 to TRBJ1-5, with D possibly being TRBD1 (5 bases). The CDR3 runs 15 residues. The V end was cut by 6 bases, the J end by 0 bases, with 12 bases between. Looked up from germline, CDR1 is MNHEY and CDR2 is SMNVEV (reference sequence). In DNA, the CDR3 is TGTGCCAGCAGGGCAGGGTTATATAGCAATCAGCCCCAGCATTTT. It is translated as CASRAGLYSNQPQHF.

Points on this clone: Other DNA sequences of this sample code for an identical CDR3. The V call is TRBV18, the J call TRBJ1-1; 7 nucleotides align to TRBD1. The CDR3 extends over 13 amino acids. Germline assignment: CDR1 KGHSH and CDR2 LQKENI. Trimming took 6 bases from V and 6 from J; bases not matched to a gene: 7. The CDR3 coding sequence is TGTGCCAGCTCGCCCAACGACAGGGCTGAAGCTTTCTTT. This codes for CASSPNDRAEAFF.

The J gene is TRBJ1-1, the V gene TRBV27, with 8 positions matching TRBD1. The CDR3 sequence is 16 residues long. Germline V lookup: CDR1 MNHEY, CDR2 SMNVEV (reference sequence). Germline trimming cut 5 bases from V and 5 bases from J; bases unmatched to any gene: 13. The CDR3 spells CASSNGPGQVRTEAFF. CDR3 nucleotides: TGTGCCAGCAGTAACGGACCGGGACAGGTTAGGACTGAAGCTTTCTTT.

The V gene is TRBV4-2, the J gene TRBJ2-3, with 7 bases aligning to TRBD2. The CDR3 runs to 17 residues. V lost 1 base, J lost 2 bases, and 9 bases stayed unmatched. Looked up from germline, CDR1 is LGHNA and CDR2 is YNFKEQ. The CDR3 sequence is CASSQGTWEGTTDTQYF. DNA of the CDR3: TGTGCCAGCAGCCAAGGAACGTGGGAGGGTACCACAGATACGCAGTATTTT.

The rearrangement uses TRBV6-1 and TRBJ1-1; D not resolved. Germline loops: CDR1 MNHNS, CDR2 SASEGT. Between the trimmed V and J ends, which lost 2 bases and 3 bases, there was a span of 4 bases. The CDR3 has 12 residues. The CDR3: CASSERDTEAFF. The CDR3 DNA sequence: TGTGCCAGCAGTGAACGGGACACTGAAGCTTTCTTT.

This chain connects TRBV5-1 to TRBJ2-2, with 11 bases aligning to TRBD2. Germline-derived CDR1 and CDR2 are SGHRS and YFSETQ. This CDR3 is built from 14 residues. The V and J ends lost 6 bases and 6 bases, in that order; junction bases with no gene match: 4. DNA for the CDR3: TGCGCCAGCATGGGGACTAGCGGACCCGGGGAGCTGTTTTTT. Its protein product is CASMGTSGPGELFF.

The CDR3 bases are TGTGCCAGCAGTTACGCAGGGGGCTACGAGCAGTACTTC. Its translation is CASSYAGGYEQYF. This chain joins TRBV6-5 and TRBJ2-7; TRBD1 matches 7 bases. Germline assignment: CDR1 MNHEY and CDR2 SVGAGI. The CDR3 totals 13 residues. J lost 3 bases, V lost 2 bases, and 1 base had no gene match.

This chain links TRBV11-3 with TRBJ1-1; D is unclear. Germline assignment: CDR1 SGHNT and CDR2 YENEEA. This CDR3 spans 13 amino acids. V was cut by 0 bases and J by 6 bases, with 8 bases left in between. CDR3 bases: TGTGCCAGCAGCTTAGAGGGAGGCGCTGAAGCTTTCTTT. Its translation is CASSLEGGAEAFF. The full variable domain, with the rest looked up from reference TRBV11-3 and TRBJ1-1, is EAGVVQSPRYKIIEKKQPVAFWCNPISGHNTLYWYLQNLGQGPELLIRYENEEAVDDSQLPKDRFSAERLKGVDSTLKIQPAELGDSAVYLCASSLEGGAEAFFGQGTRLTVV.

This clone was counted a single time. V is TRBV18 and J is TRBJ2-7; unclear D gene. This CDR3 has 14 residues. Germline V gene sequence: CDR1 KGHSH, CDR2 LQKENI. Between the trimmed V and J ends, which lost 1 base and 6 bases, there was a span of 13 bases. In DNA form, the CDR3 reads TGTGCCAGCTCACCACTCAGGTTTGGTCGCGAGCAGTACTTC. This sequence encodes CASSPLRFGREQYF.

The J gene is TRBJ1-4, the V gene TRBV5-8; 7 nucleotides line up with TRBD1. The CDR3 contains 16 residues. Germline lookup yields CDR1 SGHTS and CDR2 YDEGEE. With 2 bases clipped from V and 8 bases from J, the junction kept 12 bases outside the gene matches. CDR3 coding DNA: TGTGCCAGCAGCTTAACGCATGGACAGGACCCCGAAAAACTGTTTTTT. It is translated as CASSLTHGQDPEKLFF. Using reference TRBV5-8 and TRBJ1-4 for the parts outside the CDR3, the full variable domain is EAGVTQSPTHLIKTRGQQATLRCSPISGHTSVYWYQQALGLGLQFLLWYDEGEERNRGNFPPRFSGRQFPNYSSELNVNALELEDSALYLCASSLTHGQDPEKLFFGSGTQLSVL.

The V gene is TRBV3-1 (or the pseudogene TRBV3-2), the J gene TRBJ1-4; D possibly corresponds to TRBD1 (6 bases). V was cut by 1 base and J by 8 bases, with 11 bases left in between. CDR3 length: 14 residues. Germline V gene lookup returns CDR1 LGHDT and CDR2 YNNKEL (reference sequence). Here the CDR3 reads CASSQAGVREKLFF. The CDR3, as DNA: TGTGCCAGCAGCCAAGCAGGGGTACGGGAAAAACTGTTTTTT.

The genes are TRBV11-2 and TRBJ2-5; a possible D gene is TRBD1 (5 bases). This CDR3 is 14 amino acids long. The germline V gene encodes CDR1 SGHAT and CDR2 FQNNGV. V was trimmed by 4 bases and J by 4 bases, leaving 13 bases between them. Here the CDR3 reads CASSWAPQGETQYF. CDR3 in DNA: TGTGCCAGCAGCTGGGCACCGCAGGGAGAGACCCAGTACTTC.

The V gene is TRBV19, the J gene TRBJ1-5, with D uncertain. Germline V gene lookup returns CDR1 LNHDA and CDR2 SQIVND (reference sequence). The CDR3 is 15 residues long. Deletions cut 0 bases from V and 9 bases from J, with 15 bases between. DNA of the CDR3: TGTGCCAGTAGTATAGAGCACAGAATCTTCGGGCCCCAGCATTTT. It yields the protein CASSIEHRIFGPQHF.

The V and J genes are TRBV28 and TRBJ2-1; D may be TRBD2 (6 bases). The CDR3 is 15 amino acids. V lost 5 bases to trimming and J lost 12 bases, with 23 bases between them. Looked up from germline, CDR1 is MDHEN and CDR2 is SYDVKM. The CDR3 protein is CASSPTGAGAVWQFF. The CDR3 coding sequence is TGTGCCAGCAGTCCGACGGGAGCGGGTGCTGTGTGGCAGTTCTTC.

The V and J genes are TRBV11-3 and TRBJ2-1, with a weak D call TRBD2 (6 bases). There are 14 residues in the CDR3. Germline V gene data show CDR1 as SGHNT and CDR2 as YENEEA. V lost 2 bases and J 7 bases, leaving 12 bases between the germline ends. DNA of the CDR3: TGTGCCAGCAGCTTAAGGGCGGCGGGGAATGAGCAGTTCTTC. Protein sequence: CASSLRAAGNEQFF.

The gene calls are TRBV5-1 and TRBJ2-7, with 7 bases that match TRBD2. CDR1 and CDR2 (germline): SGHRS, YFSETQ. The J segment lost 4 bases and the V segment lost 4 bases, leaving 11 bases of the junction unmatched. The CDR3 is 15 amino acids. Here the CDR3 reads CASSPDGLVGYEQYF. The CDR3 bases are TGCGCCAGCAGCCCCGACGGACTAGTAGGGTACGAGCAGTACTTC. Full variable domain (missing parts from reference TRBV5-1 and TRBJ2-7): KAGVTQTPRYLIKTRGQQVTLSCSPISGHRSVSWYQQTPGQGLQFLFEYFSETQRNKGNFPGRFSGRQFSNSRSEMNVSTLELGDSALYLCASSPDGLVGYEQYFGPGTRLTVT.